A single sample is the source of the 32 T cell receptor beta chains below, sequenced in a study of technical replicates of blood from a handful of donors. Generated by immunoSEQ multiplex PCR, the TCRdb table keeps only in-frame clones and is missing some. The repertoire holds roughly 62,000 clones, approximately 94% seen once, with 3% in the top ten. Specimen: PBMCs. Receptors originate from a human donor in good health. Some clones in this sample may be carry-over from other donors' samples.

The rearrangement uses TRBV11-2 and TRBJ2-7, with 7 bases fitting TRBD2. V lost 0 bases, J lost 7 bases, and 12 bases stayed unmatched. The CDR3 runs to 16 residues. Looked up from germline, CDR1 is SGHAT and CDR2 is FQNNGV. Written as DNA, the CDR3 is TGTGCCAGCAGCTTAGATAGGGAGGGTACCCTCAGGGAGCAGTACTTC. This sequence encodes CASSLDREGTLREQYF.

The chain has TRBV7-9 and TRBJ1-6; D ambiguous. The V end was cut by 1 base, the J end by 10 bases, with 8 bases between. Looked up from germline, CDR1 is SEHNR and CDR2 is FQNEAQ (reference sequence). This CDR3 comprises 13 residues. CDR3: CASSLVFGSPLHF. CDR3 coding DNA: TGTGCCAGCAGCTTAGTTTTTGGCTCACCCCTCCACTTT.

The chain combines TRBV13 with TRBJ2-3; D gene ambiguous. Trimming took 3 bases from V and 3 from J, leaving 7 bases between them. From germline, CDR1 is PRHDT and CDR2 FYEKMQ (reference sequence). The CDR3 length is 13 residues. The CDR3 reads CASSFRSTDTQYF. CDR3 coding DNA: TGTGCCAGCAGCTTCAGGTCAACAGATACGCAGTATTTT.

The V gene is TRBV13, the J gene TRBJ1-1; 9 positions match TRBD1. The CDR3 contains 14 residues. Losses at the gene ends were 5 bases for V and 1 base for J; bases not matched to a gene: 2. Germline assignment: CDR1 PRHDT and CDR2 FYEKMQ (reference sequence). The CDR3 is CASSRGQGNTEAFF. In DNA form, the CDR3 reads TGTGCCAGCAGCCGGGGACAGGGGAACACTGAAGCTTTCTTT.

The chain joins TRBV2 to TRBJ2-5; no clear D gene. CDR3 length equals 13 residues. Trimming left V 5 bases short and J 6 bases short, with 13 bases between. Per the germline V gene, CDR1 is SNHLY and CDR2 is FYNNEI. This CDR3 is CASSQKVGQTQYF. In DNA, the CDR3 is TGTGCCAGCAGTCAGAAGGTGGGCCAGACCCAGTACTTC.

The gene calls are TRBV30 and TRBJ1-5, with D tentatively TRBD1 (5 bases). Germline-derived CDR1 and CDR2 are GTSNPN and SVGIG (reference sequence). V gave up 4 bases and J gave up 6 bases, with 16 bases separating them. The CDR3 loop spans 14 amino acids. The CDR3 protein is CAWTAAGQFQPQHF. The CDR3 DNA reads TGTGCCTGGACCGCGGCGGGGCAGTTTCAGCCCCAGCATTTT.

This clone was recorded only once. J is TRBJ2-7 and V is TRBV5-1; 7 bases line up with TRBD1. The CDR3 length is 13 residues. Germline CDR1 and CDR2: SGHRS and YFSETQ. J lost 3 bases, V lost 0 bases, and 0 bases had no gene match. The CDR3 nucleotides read TGCGCCAGCAGCTTGGGGACAGGCTACGAGCAGTACTTC. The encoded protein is CASSLGTGYEQYF.

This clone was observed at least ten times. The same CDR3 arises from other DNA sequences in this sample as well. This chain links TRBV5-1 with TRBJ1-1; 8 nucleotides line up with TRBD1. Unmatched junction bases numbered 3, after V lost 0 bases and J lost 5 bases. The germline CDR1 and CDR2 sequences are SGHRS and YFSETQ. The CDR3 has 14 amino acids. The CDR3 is CASSLAGGYTEAFF. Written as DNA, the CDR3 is TGCGCCAGCAGCTTGGCAGGGGGCTATACTGAAGCTTTCTTT.

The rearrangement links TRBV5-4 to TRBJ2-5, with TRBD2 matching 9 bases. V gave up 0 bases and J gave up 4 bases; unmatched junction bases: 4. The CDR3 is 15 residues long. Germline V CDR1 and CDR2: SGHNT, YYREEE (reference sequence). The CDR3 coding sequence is TGTGCCAGCAGCTTGGCTAGCGGGATTGCAGAGACCCAGTACTTC. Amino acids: CASSLASGIAETQYF.

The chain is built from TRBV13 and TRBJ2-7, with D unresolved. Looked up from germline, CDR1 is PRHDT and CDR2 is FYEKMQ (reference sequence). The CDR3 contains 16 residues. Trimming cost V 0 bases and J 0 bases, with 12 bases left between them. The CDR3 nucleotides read TGTGCCAGCAGCTTAGGTTGGCAGGCGAGCTCCTACGAGCAGTACTTC. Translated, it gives CASSLGWQASSYEQYF. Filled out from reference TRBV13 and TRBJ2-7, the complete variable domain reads AAGVIQSPRHLIKEKRETATLKCYPIPRHDTVYWYQQGPGQDPQFLISFYEKMQSDKGSIPDRFSAQQFSDYHSELNMSSLELGDSALYFCASSLGWQASSYEQYFGPGTRLTVT.

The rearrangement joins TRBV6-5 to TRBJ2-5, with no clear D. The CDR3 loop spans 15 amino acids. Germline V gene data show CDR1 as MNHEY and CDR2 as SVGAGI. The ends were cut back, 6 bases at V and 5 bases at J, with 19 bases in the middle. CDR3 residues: CASSVLGAARETQYF. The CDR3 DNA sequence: TGTGCCAGCAGCGTATTAGGTGCGGCTCGGGAGACCCAGTACTTC.

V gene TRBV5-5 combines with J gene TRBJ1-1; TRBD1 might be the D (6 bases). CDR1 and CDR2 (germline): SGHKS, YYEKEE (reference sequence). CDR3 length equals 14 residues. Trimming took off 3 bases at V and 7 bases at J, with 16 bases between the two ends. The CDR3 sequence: CASSSTGGFGEAFF. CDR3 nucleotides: TGTGCCAGCAGCTCGACAGGTGGGTTCGGTGAAGCTTTCTTT.

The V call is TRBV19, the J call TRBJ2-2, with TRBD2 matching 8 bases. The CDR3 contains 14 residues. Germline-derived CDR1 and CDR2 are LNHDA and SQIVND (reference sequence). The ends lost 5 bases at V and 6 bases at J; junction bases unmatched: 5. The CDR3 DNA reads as TGTGCCAGTAGTCAAGCGGGGGCGGCCGGGGAGCTGTTTTTT. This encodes CASSQAGAAGELFF.

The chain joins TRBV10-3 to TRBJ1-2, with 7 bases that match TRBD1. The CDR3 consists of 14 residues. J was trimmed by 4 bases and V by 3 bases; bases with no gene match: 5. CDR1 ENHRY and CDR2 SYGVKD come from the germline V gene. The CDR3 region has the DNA TGTGCCATCAGTGAAGGGGGCTGGGGCTATGGCTACACCTTC. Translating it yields CAISEGGWGYGYTF.

Written as DNA, the CDR3 is TGTGCCAGCAGCCGGGACAGGGACTATGAGCAGTTCTTC. It translates to CASSRDRDYEQFF. The genes are TRBV11-1 and TRBJ2-1, with 9 bases matching TRBD1. V shed 5 bases and J 8 bases; nucleotides not matched to a gene: 4. Germline CDR1 reads SGHAT; CDR2 reads FQDESV (reference sequence). This CDR3 comprises 13 residues.

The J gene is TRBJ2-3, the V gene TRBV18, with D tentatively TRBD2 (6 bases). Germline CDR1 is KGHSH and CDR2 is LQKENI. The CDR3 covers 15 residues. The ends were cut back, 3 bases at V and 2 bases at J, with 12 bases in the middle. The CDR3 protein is CASSPAGQVTDTQYF. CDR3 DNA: TGTGCCAGCTCACCGGCGGGGCAGGTCACAGATACGCAGTATTTT.

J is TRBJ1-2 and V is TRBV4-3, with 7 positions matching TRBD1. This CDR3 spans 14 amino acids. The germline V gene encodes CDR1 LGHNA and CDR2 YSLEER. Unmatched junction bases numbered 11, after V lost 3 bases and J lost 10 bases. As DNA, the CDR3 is TGCGCCAGCAGCCAGACTCCCGGGACAGAGATCTACACCTTC. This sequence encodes CASSQTPGTEIYTF.

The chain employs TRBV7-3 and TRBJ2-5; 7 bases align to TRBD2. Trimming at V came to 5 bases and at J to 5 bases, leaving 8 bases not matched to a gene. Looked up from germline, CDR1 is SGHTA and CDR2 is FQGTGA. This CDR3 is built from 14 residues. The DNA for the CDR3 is TGTGCCAGCAGCCCAGGGACTAATTCGGAGACCCAGTACTTC. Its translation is CASSPGTNSETQYF.

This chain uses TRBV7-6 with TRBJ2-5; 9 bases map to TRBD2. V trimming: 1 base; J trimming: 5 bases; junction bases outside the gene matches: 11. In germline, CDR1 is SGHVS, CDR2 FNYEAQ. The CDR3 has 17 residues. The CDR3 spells CASSLGGSGGFGETQYF. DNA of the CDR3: TGTGCCAGCAGCTTAGGGGGTAGCGGGGGCTTCGGGGAGACCCAGTACTTC.

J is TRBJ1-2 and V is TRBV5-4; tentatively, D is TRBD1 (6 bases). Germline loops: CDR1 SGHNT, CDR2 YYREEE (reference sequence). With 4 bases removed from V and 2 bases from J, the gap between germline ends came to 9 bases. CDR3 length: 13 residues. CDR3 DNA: TGTGCCAGCAGCCAGGGACACAACTATGGCTACACCTTC. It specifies CASSQGHNYGYTF.

Written as DNA, the CDR3 is TGTGCCACCCGGACCGTAGCGGGAGTTAGGAGCGAGCAGTACTTC. It translates to CATRTVAGVRSEQYF. The chain links TRBV27 to TRBJ2-7, with 9 bases lining up with TRBD2. Germline loops: CDR1 MNHEY, CDR2 SMNVEV (reference sequence). CDR3 length: 15 residues. Trimming took 10 bases from V and 6 from J; bases not matched to a gene: 16.

DNA of the CDR3: TGTGCCAGCAGCTACACAGGGGGGGCGTACGAGCAGTACTTC. It yields the protein CASSYTGGAYEQYF. The V gene is TRBV7-2, the J gene TRBJ2-7; a weak D match, TRBD1 (8 bases). From germline, CDR1 is SGHTA and CDR2 FQGNSA. The CDR3 runs 14 residues. V shed 4 bases and J shed 4 bases, with 14 bases lying between them.

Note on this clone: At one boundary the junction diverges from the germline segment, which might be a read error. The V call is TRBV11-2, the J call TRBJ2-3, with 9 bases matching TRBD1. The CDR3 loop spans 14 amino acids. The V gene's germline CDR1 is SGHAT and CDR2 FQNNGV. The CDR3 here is CASSIDRGENTQYF. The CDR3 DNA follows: TGTGCCAGCAGCATAGACAGGGGGGAGAATACGCAGTATTTT.

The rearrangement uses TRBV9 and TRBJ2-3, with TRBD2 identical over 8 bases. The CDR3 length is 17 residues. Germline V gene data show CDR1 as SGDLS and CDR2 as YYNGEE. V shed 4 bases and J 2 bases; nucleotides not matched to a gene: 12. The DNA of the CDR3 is TGTGCCAGCAGCTCAGGGGTAGCGGGGCCACCCACAGATACGCAGTATTTT. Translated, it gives CASSSGVAGPPTDTQYF.

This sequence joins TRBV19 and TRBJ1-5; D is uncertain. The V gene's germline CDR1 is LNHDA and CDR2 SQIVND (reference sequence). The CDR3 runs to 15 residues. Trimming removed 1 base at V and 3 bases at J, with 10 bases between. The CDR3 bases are TGTGCCAGTAGTATAGGTTTCGGGGTCAATCAGCCCCAGCATTTT. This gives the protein CASSIGFGVNQPQHF.

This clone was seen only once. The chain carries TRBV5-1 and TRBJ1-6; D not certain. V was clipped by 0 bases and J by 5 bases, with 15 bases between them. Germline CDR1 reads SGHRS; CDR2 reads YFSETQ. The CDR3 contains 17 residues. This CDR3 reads CASSLVQTGGNNSPLHF. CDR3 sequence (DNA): TGCGCCAGCAGCTTGGTCCAGACTGGCGGCAATAATTCACCCCTCCACTTT.

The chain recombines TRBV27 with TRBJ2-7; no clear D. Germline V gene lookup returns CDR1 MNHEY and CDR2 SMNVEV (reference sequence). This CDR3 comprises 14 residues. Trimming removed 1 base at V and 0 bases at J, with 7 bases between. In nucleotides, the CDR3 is TGTGCCAGCAGTTTATACTCGAGCTCCTACGAGCAGTACTTC. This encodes CASSLYSSSYEQYF.

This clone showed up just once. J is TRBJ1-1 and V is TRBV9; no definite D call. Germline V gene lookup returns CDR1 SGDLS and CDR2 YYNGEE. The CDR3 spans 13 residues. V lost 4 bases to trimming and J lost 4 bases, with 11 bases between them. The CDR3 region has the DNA TGTGCCAGCAGCCCCTCGGGGAGCACTGAAGCTTTCTTT. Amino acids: CASSPSGSTEAFF.

The CDR3 region has the DNA TGTGCCAGCAGGGGGGGACAGGGGGCCTACGAGCAGTACTTC. It specifies CASRGGQGAYEQYF. The rearrangement uses TRBV2 and TRBJ2-7; 11 bases fit TRBD1. J lost 2 bases, V lost 6 bases, and 3 bases had no gene match. Looked up from germline, CDR1 is SNHLY and CDR2 is FYNNEI. The CDR3 runs to 14 residues. Full variable domain (outside the CDR3, taken from reference TRBV2 and TRBJ2-7): EPEVTQTPSHQVTQMGQEVILRCVPISNHLYFYWYRQILGQKVEFLVSFYNNEISEKSEIFDDQFSVERPDGSNFTLKIRSTKLEDSAMYFCASRGGQGAYEQYFGPGTRLTVT.

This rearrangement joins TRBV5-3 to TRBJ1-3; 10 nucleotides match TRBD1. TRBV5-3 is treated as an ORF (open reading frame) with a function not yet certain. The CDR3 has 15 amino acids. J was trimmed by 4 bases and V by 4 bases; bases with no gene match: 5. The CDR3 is CARSQGQGSGNTIYF. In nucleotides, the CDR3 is TGTGCCAGAAGCCAGGGACAGGGGTCCGGAAACACCATATATTTT.

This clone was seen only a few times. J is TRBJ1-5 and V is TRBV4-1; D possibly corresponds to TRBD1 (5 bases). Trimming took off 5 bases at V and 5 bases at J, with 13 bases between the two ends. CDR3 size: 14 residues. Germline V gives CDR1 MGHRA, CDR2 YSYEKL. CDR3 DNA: TGCGCCAGCAGCAGACAGCCAGTTTATCAGCCCCAGCATTTT. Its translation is CASSRQPVYQPQHF.

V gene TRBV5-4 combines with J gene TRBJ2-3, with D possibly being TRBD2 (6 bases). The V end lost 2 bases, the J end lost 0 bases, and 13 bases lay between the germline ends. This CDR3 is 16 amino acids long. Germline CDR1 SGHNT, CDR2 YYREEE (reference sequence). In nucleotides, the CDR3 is TGTGCCAGCAGCTTTTGGACTACCCCTAGCACAGATACGCAGTATTTT. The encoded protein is CASSFWTTPSTDTQYF.